This T cell receptor (beta chain) stems from a study of Graves' ophthalmopathy and Graves' hyperthyroidism. This CDR3 comprises 13 residues. Germline-derived CDR1 and CDR2 are KGHSH and LQKENI. V was pared by 4 bases and J by 8 bases, with 3 bases of the junction left unmatched. Amplification from RNA transcripts yielded the TCR beta CDR3 regions. HTBI primers primed a first-round RT-PCR, and a second-round multiplex PCR followed. Via MiXCR, TCRdb re-called the multiplex PCR reads, giving one row per CDR3 protein. The repertoire has 620,000 or so distinct CDR3 sequences, 20% to 25% of them found once; the top ten carry around 7%.

This TCR was sampled from a woman under 30 with stable Graves' hyperthyroidism. Some clones in this sample may be carry-over from other donors' samples. The genes are TRBV18 and TRBJ1-5; TRBD1 matches 9 bases. The sequenced sample consisted of peripheral blood. This CDR3 reads CASSRQGEEPQHF. The CDR3 DNA reads TGTGCCAGCTCACGACAGGGGGAAGAGCCCCAGCATTTT.